This T cell receptor (beta chain) was identified in a study of T cells in Graves' hyperthyroidism and ophthalmopathy. The CDR3 regions of TCR beta were amplified from RNA transcripts. The primer set for the first-round RT-PCR of the TCR CDR3 was HTBI. Each CDR3 protein is one row after TCRdb ran MiXCR on the multiplex PCR reads. The data hold roughly 290,000 distinct CDR3 sequences, with roughly 14% observed a single time. The CDR3 extends over 15 amino acids. V was shortened by 8 bases and J by 2 bases, with 13 bases between the two germline ends. The germline V gene has CDR1 MDHEN and CDR2 SYDVKM. This clonotype has a count of ten or more. Blood sampling occurred at first hyperthyroidism diagnosis, ahead of any ophthalmopathy symptoms.

Specimen: blood. V gene TRBV28 combines with J gene TRBJ2-6; D is uncertain. The TCR was taken from a woman in her thirties with Graves' hyperthyroidism that later progressed to Graves' ophthalmopathy. The CDR3 sequence: CASLGPEAGANVLTF. In DNA form, the CDR3 reads TGTGCCAGCCTCGGTCCCGAGGCTGGGGCCAACGTCCTGACTTTC.